This T cell receptor (beta chain) was obtained from a study of blood T cell repertoires in COVID-19. Study overall: COVID-19 samples from acute and convalescent phases originated in the United States, Italy and Spain. PBMCs, B-cell-depleted T cells, or T cells provided the cDNA or gDNA that made up the material.

Per the authors' pipeline: Nucleated cell number was recorded as an estimate derived from reference gene primer amplification. Sequenced by immunoSEQ multiplex PCR; TCRdb stores in-frame clones only, minus some. V and J calls and clone size are as listed in that table; D and trimming were resolved from the DNA. The sample holds under 500,000 clones, roughly 85% seen once. CDR1 is MNHEY, CDR2 SMNVEV, per germline (reference sequence). The CDR3 length is 16 residues. Trimming at V came to 5 bases and at J to 4 bases, leaving 13 bases not matched to a gene. Participants' own reports of clinical history determined their cohort assignment.

The chain employs TRBV27 and TRBJ1-1; TRBD1 matches at 7 bases. The TCR originated in a woman aged 18-35 years with acute COVID-19. What was sequenced was PBMCs or T cells enriched from blood (not recorded which). In DNA form, the CDR3 reads TGTGCCAGCAGTGGCCGACCTCAGGGGGAGAGCACTGAAGCTTTCTTT. Amino acids: CASSGRPQGESTEAFF.